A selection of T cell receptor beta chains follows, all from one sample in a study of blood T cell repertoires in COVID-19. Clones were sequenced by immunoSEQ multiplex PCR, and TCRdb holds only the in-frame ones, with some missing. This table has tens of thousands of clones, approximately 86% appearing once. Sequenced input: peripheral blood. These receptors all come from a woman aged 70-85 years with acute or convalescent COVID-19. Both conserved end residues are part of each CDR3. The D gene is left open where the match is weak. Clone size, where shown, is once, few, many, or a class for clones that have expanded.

CASRPYSNEKLFF TGTGCCAGCAGGCCTTACAGTAATGAAAAACTGTTTTTT . TRBJ1-4 . TRBV5-4
CATRVWTSGSYEQYF TGTGCCACTCGTGTTTGGACTAGCGGCTCCTACGAGCAGTACTTC TRBD2 TRBJ2-7 . TRBV5-4
CSVGQGQGPTDTQYF TGCAGCGTTGGGCAAGGACAGGGGCCCACAGATACGCAGTATTTT TRBD1 TRBJ2-3 . TRBV29-1
CASSITGTVQPQHF TGTGCCAGCAGTATCACCGGGACAGTACAGCCCCAGCATTTT TRBD1 TRBJ1-5 . TRBV28
CASSPLAGVPYEQYF TGTGCCAGCAGTCCACTAGCGGGAGTCCCCTACGAGCAGTACTTC TRBD2 TRBJ2-7 . TRBV28
CASSFRQGALYYEQYF TGTGCCAGCAGCTTTCGACAGGGGGCCCTCTACTACGAGCAGTACTTC TRBD1 TRBJ2-7 . TRBV13
CASSPDYRAVETQYF TGTGCCAGCAGTCCGGACTATAGGGCAGTAGAGACCCAGTACTTC . TRBJ2-5 . TRBV28
CASRALAGVAEQFF TGTGCCAGCAGGGCACTAGCGGGAGTGGCTGAGCAGTTCTTC TRBD2 TRBJ2-1 . TRBV27
CASSARPGTGSGELFF TGTGCCAGCAGCGCCCGTCCCGGGACAGGGTCCGGGGAGCTGTTTTTT TRBD1 TRBJ2-2 . TRBV7-3
CASSLGQSEAFF TGTGCCAGCAGTTTAGGACAATCTGAAGCTTTCTTT . TRBJ1-1 . TRBV12-3/TRBV12-4
CASSIKGAGSSYNSPLHF TGTGCCAGTAGTATTAAGGGGGCAGGGAGCTCCTATAATTCACCCCTCCACTTT TRBD1 TRBJ1-6 . TRBV19
CASSVTSSADTQYF TGTGCCAGCAGCGTGACCAGTAGCGCAGATACGCAGTATTTT . TRBJ2-3 once TRBV9
CASSVGTDWGEQFF TGTGCCAGCTCGGTCGGGACAGATTGGGGTGAGCAGTTCTTC TRBD1 TRBJ2-1 . TRBV25-1
CASSAAHRYEQYF TGTGCCAGCAGTGCAGCACACCGCTACGAGCAGTACTTC . TRBJ2-7 . TRBV6-1
CASSFQTGGASRRGYTF TGCGCCAGCAGCTTCCAAACAGGGGGCGCGAGTCGTCGTGGCTACACCTTC TRBD1 TRBJ1-2 . TRBV5-1
CASSLGHGAYGYTF TGTGCCAGCTCGTTGGGACACGGAGCCTATGGCTACACCTTC . TRBJ1-2 . TRBV18
CASGQGSSGNTIYF TGTGCCAGCGGACAGGGATCCTCTGGAAACACCATATATTTT TRBD1 TRBJ1-3 . TRBV18
CASSFRGTEAFF TGTGCCAGCAGTTTTCGGGGCACTGAAGCTTTCTTT . TRBJ1-1 . TRBV27
CASSWILAGSYNEQFF TGTGCCAGCAGCTGGATACTAGCGGGCTCCTACAATGAGCAGTTCTTC TRBD2 TRBJ2-1 . TRBV7-6
CASSPRTGQRETQYF TGTGCCAGCAGCCCACGGACAGGTCAGCGGGAGACCCAGTACTTC TRBD1 TRBJ2-5 . TRBV5-4
CASSLEMGAYGYTF TGTGCCAGCAGTTTAGAAATGGGGGCATATGGCTACACCTTC . TRBJ1-2 few TRBV28
CASTSGVFRTSVRTDTQYF TGTGCCAGCACATCCGGCGTTTTCCGGACTAGCGTTCGCACAGATACGCAGTATTTT TRBD2 TRBJ2-3 . TRBV2
CASSLDRGDSYNEQFF TGTGCCAGCAGCCTAGACAGGGGGGATTCCTACAATGAGCAGTTCTTC TRBD1 TRBJ2-1 . TRBV9
CASSPEQFMNTEAFF TGTGCCAGCTCACCGGAGCAGTTCATGAACACTGAAGCTTTCTTT . TRBJ1-1 . TRBV18
CASSLAGLDEQYF TGTGCCAGCAGCTTAGCTGGGCTGGACGAGCAGTACTTC . TRBJ2-7 . TRBV13
CASSFSWDRVRNQPQHF TGTGCCAGCAGTTTTAGTTGGGACAGGGTGCGAAATCAGCCCCAGCATTTT TRBD1 TRBJ1-5 . TRBV27
CASSYDVGGGTGELFF TGTGCCAGCAGTTACGACGTGGGAGGCGGGACCGGGGAGCTGTTTTTT . TRBJ2-2 few TRBV6-2/TRBV6-3
CASSEFRNSPLHF TGTGCCAGCAGTGAATTCAGGAATTCACCCCTCCACTTT . TRBJ1-6 . TRBV6-1
CASSLDRVSSGNTIYF TGTGCCAGCAGCTTGGACAGGGTCAGCTCTGGAAACACCATATATTTT . TRBJ1-3 . TRBV5-4
CASSQAVNTEAFF TGTGCCAGCAGCCAGGCAGTGAACACTGAAGCTTTCTTT . TRBJ1-1 . TRBV3-1/TRBV3-2
CASSPGGMNTEAFF TGCGCCAGCAGCCCGGGAGGCATGAACACTGAAGCTTTCTTT . TRBJ1-1 . TRBV4-1
CASSVAPQRGAGHEQYF TGTGCCAGCAGCGTAGCCCCACAGCGGGGGGCTGGGCACGAGCAGTACTTC TRBD2 TRBJ2-7 . TRBV9
CASSLGGGDTDTQYF TGCGCCAGCAGCTTGGGGGGAGGAGACACAGATACGCAGTATTTT . TRBJ2-3 . TRBV5-1
CASSPEAGAQETQYF TGTGCCAGCAGCCCGGAAGCGGGAGCCCAGGAGACCCAGTACTTC TRBD2 TRBJ2-5 . TRBV11-2
CASSPPTVAYGYTF TGTGCCAGCAGCCCTCCGACAGTTGCGTATGGCTACACCTTC . TRBJ1-2 . TRBV3-1/TRBV3-2
CASSRIAGGNTEAFF TGCGCCAGCAGCCGAATAGCAGGGGGGAACACTGAAGCTTTCTTT TRBD1 TRBJ1-1 . TRBV4-1
CASSLGQGLNTEAFF TGCGCCAGCAGCTTGGGACAGGGCCTTAACACTGAAGCTTTCTTT TRBD1 TRBJ1-1 few TRBV5-1
CSASSGITEAFF TGCAGTGCTAGTTCCGGGATCACTGAAGCTTTCTTT . TRBJ1-1 . TRBV20-1
CASMKDRAGIMNTEAFF TGTGCCAGCATGAAGGACAGGGCGGGGATCATGAACACTGAAGCTTTCTTT TRBD1 TRBJ1-1 . TRBV2
CASSWGLAGERQFF TGTGCCAGCAGCTGGGGACTAGCGGGGGAAAGGCAGTTCTTC TRBD2 TRBJ2-1 . TRBV7-8
CASSRDRGNQPQHF TGTGCCAGCAGTCGGGACAGGGGCAATCAGCCCCAGCATTTT TRBD1 TRBJ1-5 few TRBV6-5
CAWSRDRGSYGYTF TGTGCCTGGAGTAGGGACAGGGGTAGCTATGGCTACACCTTC TRBD1 TRBJ1-2 . TRBV30
CASSIGGAEAFF TGTGCCAGTAGTATAGGCGGAGCTGAAGCTTTCTTT . TRBJ1-1 . TRBV19
CASSELGDSYEQYF TGTGCCAGCAGTGAACTGGGAGACTCCTACGAGCAGTACTTC . TRBJ2-7 . TRBV6-1
CASSLEQKGNQPQHF TGTGCCAGCAGCTTGGAACAGAAGGGCAATCAGCCCCAGCATTTT . TRBJ1-5 . TRBV5-8
CASSHWSGGAGGELFF TGTGCCAGCAGCCACTGGAGCGGGGGCGCGGGCGGGGAGCTGTTTTTT TRBD2 TRBJ2-2 . TRBV14
CASSLEAGGYTF TGTGCCAGCAGCTTGGAGGCGGGCGGCTACACCTTC . TRBJ1-2 . TRBV6-5
CATRAGSEQYF TGTGCCACCCGTGCTGGGAGCGAGCAGTACTTC . TRBJ2-7 . TRBV2
CASSEPSTGDTGELFF TGCGCCAGCAGCGAGCCCTCGACAGGGGACACCGGGGAGCTGTTTTTT TRBD1 TRBJ2-2 once TRBV5-1
CASSLTKDSKAQETQYF TGTGCCAGCAGCTTAACAAAGGACAGCAAAGCCCAAGAGACCCAGTACTTC . TRBJ2-5 . TRBV7-6
CASSHGETGGGNTIYF TGTGCCAGCAGCCACGGAGAAACAGGGGGAGGAAACACCATATATTTT TRBD1 TRBJ1-3 once TRBV11-2